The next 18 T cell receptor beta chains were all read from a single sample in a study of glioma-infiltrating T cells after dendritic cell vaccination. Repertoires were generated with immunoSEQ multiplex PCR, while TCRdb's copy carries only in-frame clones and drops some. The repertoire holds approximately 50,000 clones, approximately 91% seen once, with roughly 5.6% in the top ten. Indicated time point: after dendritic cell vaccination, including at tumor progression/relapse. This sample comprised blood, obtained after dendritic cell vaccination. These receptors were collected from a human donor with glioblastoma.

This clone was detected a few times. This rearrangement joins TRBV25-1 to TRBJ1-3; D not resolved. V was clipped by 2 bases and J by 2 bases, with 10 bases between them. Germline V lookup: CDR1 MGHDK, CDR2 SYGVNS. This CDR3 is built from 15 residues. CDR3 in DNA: TGTGCCAGCAGTGAAGACCGGAGCGCTGGAAACACCATATATTTT. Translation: CASSEDRSAGNTIYF.

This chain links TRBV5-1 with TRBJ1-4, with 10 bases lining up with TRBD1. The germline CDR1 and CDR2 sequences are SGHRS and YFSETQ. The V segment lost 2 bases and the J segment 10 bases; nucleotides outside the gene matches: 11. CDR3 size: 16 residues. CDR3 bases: TGCGCCAGCAGCTTTACCTCCGGGACAGGGGTGGTAAAACTGTTTTTT. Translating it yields CASSFTSGTGVVKLFF.

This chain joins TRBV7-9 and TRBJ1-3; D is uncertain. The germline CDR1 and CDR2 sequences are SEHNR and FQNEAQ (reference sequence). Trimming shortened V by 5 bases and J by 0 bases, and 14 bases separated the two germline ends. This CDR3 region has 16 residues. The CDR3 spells CASSQNSLGSGNTIYF. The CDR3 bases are TGTGCCAGCAGCCAAAACTCTCTAGGCTCTGGAAACACCATATATTTT.

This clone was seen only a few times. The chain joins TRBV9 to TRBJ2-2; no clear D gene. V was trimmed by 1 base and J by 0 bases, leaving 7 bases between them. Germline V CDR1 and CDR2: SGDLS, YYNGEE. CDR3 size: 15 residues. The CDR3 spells CASSVSDTNTGELFF. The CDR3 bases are TGTGCCAGCAGCGTATCAGATACGAACACCGGGGAGCTGTTTTTT.

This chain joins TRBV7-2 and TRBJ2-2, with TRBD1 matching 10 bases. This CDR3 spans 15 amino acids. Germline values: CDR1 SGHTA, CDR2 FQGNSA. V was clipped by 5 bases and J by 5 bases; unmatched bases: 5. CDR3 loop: CASSPDRGLTGELFF. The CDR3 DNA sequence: TGTGCCAGCAGCCCCGACAGGGGGCTTACCGGGGAGCTGTTTTTT.

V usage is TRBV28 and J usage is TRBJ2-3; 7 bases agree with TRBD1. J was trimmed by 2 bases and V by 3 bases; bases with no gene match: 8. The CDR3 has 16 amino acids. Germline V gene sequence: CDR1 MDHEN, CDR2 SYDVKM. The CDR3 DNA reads TGTGCCAGCAGTTTGTGGGACAGCCTTAACACAGATACGCAGTATTTT. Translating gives CASSLWDSLNTDTQYF.

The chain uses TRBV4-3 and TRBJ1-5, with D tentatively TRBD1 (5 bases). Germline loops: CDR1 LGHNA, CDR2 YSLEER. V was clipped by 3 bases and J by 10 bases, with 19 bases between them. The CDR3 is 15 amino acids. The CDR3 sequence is CASSHVIGATRPQHF. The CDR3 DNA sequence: TGCGCCAGCAGCCACGTCATTGGGGCTACGCGACCCCAGCATTTT.

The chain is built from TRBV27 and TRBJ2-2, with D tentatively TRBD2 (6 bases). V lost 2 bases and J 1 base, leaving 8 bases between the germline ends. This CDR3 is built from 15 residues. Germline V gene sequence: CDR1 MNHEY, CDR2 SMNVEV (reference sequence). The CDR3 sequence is CASSLAGWNTGELFF. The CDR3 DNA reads TGTGCCAGCAGTTTAGCGGGATGGAACACCGGGGAGCTGTTTTTT.

The DNA of the CDR3 is TGTGCCAGCAGCGGGAGGGCTAGGGATGAGCAGTTCTTC. This gives the protein CASSGRARDEQFF. The chain links TRBV9 to TRBJ2-1, with D possibly TRBD2 on 6 matching bases. V was cut by 3 bases and J by 8 bases, with 12 bases left in between. CDR1 and CDR2 from the germline V gene are SGDLS and YYNGEE. The CDR3 loop spans 13 amino acids.

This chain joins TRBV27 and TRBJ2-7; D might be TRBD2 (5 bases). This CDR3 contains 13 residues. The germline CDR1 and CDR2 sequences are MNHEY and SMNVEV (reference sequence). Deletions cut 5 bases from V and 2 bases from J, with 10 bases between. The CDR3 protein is CASSPRSAYEQYF. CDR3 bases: TGTGCCAGCAGTCCCCGTAGCGCCTACGAGCAGTACTTC.

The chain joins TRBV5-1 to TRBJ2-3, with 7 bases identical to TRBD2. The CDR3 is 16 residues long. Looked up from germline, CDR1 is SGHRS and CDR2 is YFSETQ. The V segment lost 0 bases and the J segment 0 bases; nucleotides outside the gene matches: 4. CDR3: CASSLASSGSTDTQYF. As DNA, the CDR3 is TGCGCCAGCAGCTTGGCTTCTAGCGGAAGCACAGATACGCAGTATTTT.

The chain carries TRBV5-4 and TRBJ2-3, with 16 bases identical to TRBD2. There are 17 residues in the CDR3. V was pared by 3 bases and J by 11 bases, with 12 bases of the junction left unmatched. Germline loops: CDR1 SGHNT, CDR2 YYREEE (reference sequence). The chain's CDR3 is CASSSGGTSGRAMRQYF. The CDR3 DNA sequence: TGTGCCAGCAGCTCGGGAGGGACTAGCGGGAGGGCGATGAGGCAGTATTTT.

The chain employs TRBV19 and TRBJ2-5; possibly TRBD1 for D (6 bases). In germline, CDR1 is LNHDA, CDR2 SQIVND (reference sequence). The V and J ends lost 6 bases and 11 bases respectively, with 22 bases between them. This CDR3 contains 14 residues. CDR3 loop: CASSPGPRGAQQYF. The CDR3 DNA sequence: TGTGCCAGTAGCCCGGGGCCCAGGGGAGCTCAGCAGTACTTC.

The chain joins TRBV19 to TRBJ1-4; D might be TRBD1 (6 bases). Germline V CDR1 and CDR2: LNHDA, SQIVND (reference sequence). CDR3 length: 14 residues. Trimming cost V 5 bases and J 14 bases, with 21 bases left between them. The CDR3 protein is CASSPLGMTGGLFF. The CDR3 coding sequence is TGTGCCAGTAGTCCCCTGGGAATGACAGGTGGTCTGTTTTTT.

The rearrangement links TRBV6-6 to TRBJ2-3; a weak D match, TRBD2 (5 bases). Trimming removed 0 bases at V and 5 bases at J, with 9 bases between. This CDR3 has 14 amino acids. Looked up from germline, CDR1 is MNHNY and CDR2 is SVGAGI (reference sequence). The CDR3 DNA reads TGTGCCAGCAGTTACTCGAGAGAGGGAGATACGCAGTATTTT. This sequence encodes CASSYSREGDTQYF.

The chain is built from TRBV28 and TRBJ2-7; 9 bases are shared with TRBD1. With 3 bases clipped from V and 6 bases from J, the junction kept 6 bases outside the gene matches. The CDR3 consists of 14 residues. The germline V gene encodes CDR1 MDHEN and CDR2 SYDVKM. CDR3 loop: CASSLEGQGSEQYF. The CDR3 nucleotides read TGTGCCAGCAGTTTGGAGGGACAGGGTTCCGAGCAGTACTTC.

Written as DNA, the CDR3 is TGTGCCAGCAGCCCGGGACTGTGGGGCCATGGCTACACCTTC. Amino acids: CASSPGLWGHGYTF. The rearrangement joins TRBV6-4 to TRBJ1-2, with D maybe TRBD1 (5 bases). V dropped 6 bases and J dropped 6 bases, with 17 bases sitting between them. The CDR3 consists of 14 residues. Germline CDR1 and CDR2: MRHNA and SNTAGT.

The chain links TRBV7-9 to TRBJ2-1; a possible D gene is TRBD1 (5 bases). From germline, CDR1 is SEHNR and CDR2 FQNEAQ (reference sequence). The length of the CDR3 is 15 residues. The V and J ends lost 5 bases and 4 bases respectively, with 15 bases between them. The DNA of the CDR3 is TGTGCCAGCAGCCTTATGACAGCCGCATACAATGAGCAGTTCTTC. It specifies CASSLMTAAYNEQFF.